This T cell receptor (beta chain) derives from a study of shared clonotypes between healthy human individuals. CD45RO-negative cells were positively selected for CCR7, leaving out terminally differentiated effector memory CD45RA+ cells. Donors had no recently reported acute infections or vaccinations and were HIV-negative. Libraries were prepared by immunoSEQ multiplex PCR; TCRdb keeps only in-frame clonotypes and omits some of them. The repertoire has about 2,200,000 clones, more than 85% of them found once; the top ten carry 1.7%. CDR1 is SGDLS and CDR2 is YYNGEE in the germline V gene. The CDR3 is 18 amino acids. With 0 bases removed from V and 7 bases from J, the gap between germline ends came to 26 bases.

The sequencing input was naive CD8+ T cells from PBMCs. The clonotype originates from a man between 18 and 35 years old in good health. Some clones in this sample may be carry-over from other donors' samples. The chain recombines TRBV9 with TRBJ2-7; D is possibly TRBD2 (6 bases). This CDR3 is CASSVGPGSERTTWEQYF. The CDR3 bases are TGTGCCAGCAGCGTAGGTCCCGGGAGTGAGAGGACTACGTGGGAGCAGTACTTC.